Presented here are 24 T cell receptor beta chains from one specimen sequenced in a study of T cell responses to AZD1222 COVID-19 vaccine. Libraries were prepared by immunoSEQ multiplex PCR; TCRdb keeps only in-frame clonotypes and omits some of them. The repertoire includes 150,000 to 200,000 clones, over 80% of them detected once, and 2.5% to 3% sits in the top ten. The material sequenced was peripheral blood, taken on day 0 of MenACWY control vaccination. The receptor source for this set is an adult in good health.

Notes on this clone: This sample includes further DNA sequences coding for the same CDR3. The chain recombines TRBV5-1 with TRBJ2-5; D remains unclear. The V gene lost 2 bases and the J gene lost 3 bases, with 2 bases spanning the gap. This CDR3 is 11 amino acids long. The germline CDR1 and CDR2 sequences are SGHRS and YFSETQ. In DNA, the CDR3 is TGCGCCAGCAGCTTAAAAGAGACCCAGTACTTC. It specifies CASSLKETQYF.

The genes are TRBV29-1 and TRBJ1-4; D might be TRBD1 (6 bases). The CDR3 sequence is 13 residues long. The V end was cut by 5 bases, the J end by 2 bases, with 9 bases between. Per germline, CDR1 SQVTM and CDR2 ANQGSEA. The CDR3 reads CSVNRDTNEKLFF. The DNA of the CDR3 is TGCAGCGTTAACAGGGACACTAATGAAAAACTGTTTTTT.

This rearrangement joins TRBV5-5 to TRBJ2-7; D unresolved. This CDR3 has 14 residues. V shed 0 bases and J shed 1 base, with 8 bases lying between them. Germline CDR1 SGHKS, CDR2 YYEKEE (reference sequence). This CDR3 reads CASSLVFWSYEQYF. CDR3 DNA sequence: TGTGCCAGCAGCTTGGTTTTCTGGTCCTACGAGCAGTACTTC.

This chain joins TRBV7-2 and TRBJ1-5; D possibly corresponds to TRBD1 (6 bases). Germline CDR1 is SGHTA and CDR2 is FQGNSA. Trimming took 7 bases from V and 2 from J, leaving 15 bases between them. The CDR3 has 15 residues. CDR3 sequence (DNA): TGTGCCAGCAACGAACGGGGGGCTGGCAATCAGCCCCAGCATTTT. Its protein is CASNERGAGNQPQHF.

This sequence joins TRBV5-6 and TRBJ1-5; D remains ambiguous. The germline V and J ends were trimmed by 4 bases and 0 bases, with 14 bases remaining between them. The CDR3 runs 16 residues. Germline values: CDR1 SGHDT, CDR2 YYEEEE. CDR3 coding DNA: TGTGCCAGCAGCACATGGACGGATTATAGCAATCAGCCCCAGCATTTT. Translation gives CASSTWTDYSNQPQHF.

This chain uses TRBV3-1 (or the pseudogene TRBV3-2) with TRBJ1-1, with TRBD1 matching over 7 bases. CDR3 length: 16 amino acids. The germline V gene encodes CDR1 LGHDT and CDR2 YNNKEL (reference sequence). V dropped 1 base and J dropped 4; count of bases not matched to a gene: 9. The CDR3 DNA sequence: TGTGCCAGCAGCCAAGGAAGACAGGGCTGTACCACTGAAGCTTTCTTT. This codes for CASSQGRQGCTTEAFF.

The V and J genes are TRBV19 and TRBJ1-1; D is ambiguous. The CDR3 has 13 amino acids. The ends were cut back, 5 bases at V and 1 base at J, with 8 bases in the middle. Germline loops: CDR1 LNHDA, CDR2 SQIVND (reference sequence). Written as DNA, the CDR3 is TGTGCCAGTAGTGAGAGCTCGAACACTGAAGCTTTCTTT. Protein: CASSESSNTEAFF.

The genes are TRBV27 and TRBJ1-2, with 8 bases identical to TRBD1. J lost 6 bases, V lost 6 bases, and 6 bases had no gene match. Looked up from germline, CDR1 is MNHEY and CDR2 is SMNVEV (reference sequence). CDR3 length: 13 amino acids. The CDR3 bases are TGTGCCAGCAGGATACAGGGGGGGAATGGCTACACCTTC. This sequence encodes CASRIQGGNGYTF.

V usage is TRBV2 and J usage is TRBJ2-7; maybe TRBD2 (7 bases). Germline V gene lookup returns CDR1 SNHLY and CDR2 FYNNEI. V lost 8 bases to trimming and J lost 3 bases, with 20 bases between them. The CDR3 sequence is 15 residues long. CDR3 sequence: CASRKGGSSSYEQYF. The CDR3 DNA sequence: TGTGCCAGCCGGAAGGGGGGGAGCTCAAGCTACGAGCAGTACTTC.

This clone appeared a few times. The rearrangement links TRBV28 to TRBJ2-4; D is perhaps TRBD1 (6 bases). This CDR3 region has 12 residues. The V end was cut by 11 bases, the J end by 5 bases, with 13 bases between. CDR1 MDHEN and CDR2 SYDVKM come from the germline V gene. The CDR3 DNA sequence: TGTGCCGTCGAGGCAGGGGAAAACATTCAGTACTTC. It specifies CAVEAGENIQYF.

This sequence joins TRBV7-9 and TRBJ2-1, with D hard to call. This CDR3 region has 16 residues. V was clipped by 2 bases and J by 4 bases, with 15 bases between them. Germline loops: CDR1 SEHNR, CDR2 FQNEAQ (reference sequence). The DNA for the CDR3 is TGTGCCAGCAGCTTATCCCTGGTACAGCATTACAATGAGCAGTTCTTC. It specifies CASSLSLVQHYNEQFF.

CDR3 DNA sequence: TGTGCCAGCTCCGGAAGAGGGGATGCAAACACCATATATTTT. It codes for CASSGRGDANTIYF. J is TRBJ1-3 and V is TRBV9; D is perhaps TRBD1 (5 bases). The CDR3 length is 14 residues. Germline CDR1 reads SGDLS; CDR2 reads YYNGEE. Trimming pared 7 bases from V and 6 bases from J, leaving 17 bases between.

The rearrangement uses TRBV7-8 and TRBJ2-7; D is unresolved. The CDR3 has 13 residues. CDR1 SGHVS and CDR2 FQNEAQ come from the germline V gene. The V and J ends lost 0 bases and 3 bases respectively, with 6 bases between them. The CDR3 loop reads CASSLAPDYEQYF. The DNA for the CDR3 is TGTGCCAGCAGCTTAGCTCCAGACTACGAGCAGTACTTC.

In its sample, this clone was seen once. The V gene is TRBV6-5, the J gene TRBJ2-7, with 8 bases lining up with TRBD2. V lost 7 bases, J lost 4 bases, and 9 bases stayed unmatched. This CDR3 is 14 amino acids long. Germline lookup yields CDR1 MNHEY and CDR2 SVGAGI. The DNA of the CDR3 is TGTGCCAGCAAGCGGGAGTCTAAGGGATACGAGCAGTACTTC. Its protein is CASKRESKGYEQYF.

The chain recombines TRBV5-6 with TRBJ1-1, with D perhaps TRBD1 (5 bases). Trimming took off 0 bases at V and 6 bases at J, with 12 bases between the two ends. In germline, CDR1 is SGHDT, CDR2 YYEEEE. CDR3 length: 14 amino acids. The CDR3 protein is CASSLVGGDSEAFF. The CDR3 DNA reads TGTGCCAGCAGCTTGGTGGGGGGAGACTCTGAAGCTTTCTTT.

The gene calls are TRBV7-3 and TRBJ2-3; tentative D call: TRBD2 (6 bases). Looked up from germline, CDR1 is SGHTA and CDR2 is FQGTGA. This CDR3 has 13 residues. Trimming left V 5 bases short and J 9 bases short, with 15 bases between. The DNA of the CDR3 is TGTGCCAGCAGCCCAAACGTGGGGGGAACGCAGTATTTT. It codes for CASSPNVGGTQYF.

V gene TRBV7-2 combines with J gene TRBJ1-2, with 8 bases matching TRBD1. Germline CDR1 and CDR2: SGHTA and FQGNSA. The CDR3 totals 14 residues. Trimming at V came to 4 bases and at J to 3 bases, leaving 4 bases not matched to a gene. Written as DNA, the CDR3 is TGTGCCAGCAGCTCAGGGGGCCTCGACTATGGCTACACCTTC. This encodes CASSSGGLDYGYTF.

J is TRBJ1-6 and V is TRBV18; D is unresolved. Trimming left V 3 bases short and J 2 bases short, with 11 bases between. The germline V gene has CDR1 KGHSH and CDR2 LQKENI. The CDR3 loop spans 16 amino acids. For the CDR3, the DNA is TGTGCCAGCTCACCGATGGGAGGCCCCTATAATTCACCCCTCCACTTT. It is translated as CASSPMGGPYNSPLHF.

The rearrangement joins TRBV3-1 (or the pseudogene TRBV3-2) to TRBJ1-1, with D perhaps TRBD1 (5 bases). V lost 5 bases and J 3 bases, leaving 10 bases between the germline ends. This CDR3 contains 13 residues. In germline, CDR1 is LGHDT, CDR2 YNNKEL (reference sequence). The CDR3 here is CASSKTVDTEAFF. The DNA for the CDR3 is TGTGCCAGCAGCAAGACAGTCGACACTGAAGCTTTCTTT.

This chain connects TRBV24-1 to TRBJ2-1; D is unclear. Trimming took off 1 base at V and 6 bases at J, with 15 bases between the two ends. Germline V lookup: CDR1 KGHDR, CDR2 SFDVKD. The CDR3 is 16 amino acids. CDR3 nucleotides: TGTGCCACCAGTGATTTTGAGAATAATGGCTCCAATGAGCAGTTCTTC. Translation gives CATSDFENNGSNEQFF.

The chain uses TRBV3-1 (or the pseudogene TRBV3-2) and TRBJ2-5; 10 bases agree with TRBD1. The CDR3 is 16 amino acids. J gave up 4 bases and V 2 bases, and 7 bases lay outside the gene matches. Germline V gene lookup returns CDR1 LGHDT and CDR2 YNNKEL (reference sequence). This CDR3 is CASSQIPGQGRETQYF. As DNA, the CDR3 is TGTGCCAGCAGCCAAATACCGGGACAGGGGAGAGAGACCCAGTACTTC.

The CDR3: CASSLVPGLNTGELFF. Here the CDR3 DNA reads TGTGCCAGCAGCTTAGTTCCGGGGCTGAACACCGGGGAGCTGTTTTTT. This chain uses TRBV7-3 with TRBJ2-2; D is possibly TRBD1 or TRBD2 (5 bases each). The CDR3 has 16 amino acids. CDR1 is SGHTA, CDR2 FQGTGA, per germline. V lost 2 bases to trimming and J lost 1 base, with 11 bases between them.

V and J are TRBV5-6 and TRBJ2-7; D might be TRBD1 (5 bases). V dropped 4 bases and J dropped 2 bases, with 16 bases sitting between them. The length of the CDR3 is 15 residues. Germline V gives CDR1 SGHDT, CDR2 YYEEEE. CDR3 sequence reads: CASSGYGQGTYEQYF. CDR3 coding DNA: TGTGCCAGCAGCGGGTACGGGCAGGGTACCTACGAGCAGTACTTC.

This chain connects TRBV6-2 or TRBV6-3 to TRBJ2-3, with 8 bases aligning to TRBD2. CDR1 is MNHEY, CDR2 SVGEGT, per germline. The CDR3 runs 15 residues. J was trimmed by 0 bases and V by 6 bases; bases with no gene match: 5. The CDR3 sequence: CASSQSGGSTDTQYF. CDR3 bases: TGTGCCAGCAGCCAAAGCGGGGGAAGCACAGATACGCAGTATTTT.